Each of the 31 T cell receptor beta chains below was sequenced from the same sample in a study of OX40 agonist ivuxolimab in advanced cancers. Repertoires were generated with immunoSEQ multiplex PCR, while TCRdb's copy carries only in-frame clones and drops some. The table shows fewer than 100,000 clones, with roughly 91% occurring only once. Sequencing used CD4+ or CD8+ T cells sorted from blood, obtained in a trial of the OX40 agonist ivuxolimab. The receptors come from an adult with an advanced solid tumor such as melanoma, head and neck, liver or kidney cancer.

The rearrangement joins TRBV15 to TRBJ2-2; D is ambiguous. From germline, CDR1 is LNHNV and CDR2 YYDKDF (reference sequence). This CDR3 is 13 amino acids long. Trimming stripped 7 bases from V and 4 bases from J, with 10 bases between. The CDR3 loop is CATKWGSTGELFF. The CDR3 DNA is TGTGCCACCAAATGGGGTAGCACCGGGGAGCTGTTTTTT.

The CDR3 reads CANNRDRGGTEAFF. Here the CDR3 DNA reads TGTGCCAACAACCGGGACAGGGGTGGAACTGAAGCTTTCTTT. The rearrangement links TRBV2 to TRBJ1-1; 10 bases map to TRBD1. Looked up from germline, CDR1 is SNHLY and CDR2 is FYNNEI. This CDR3 is built from 14 residues. With 10 bases clipped from V and 5 bases from J, the junction kept 10 bases outside the gene matches.

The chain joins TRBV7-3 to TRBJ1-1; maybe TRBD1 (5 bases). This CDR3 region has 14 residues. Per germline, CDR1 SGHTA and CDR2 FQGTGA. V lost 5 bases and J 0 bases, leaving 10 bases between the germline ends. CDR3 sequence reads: CASSRDRLNTEAFF. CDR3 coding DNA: TGTGCCAGCAGCCGTGACAGACTGAACACTGAAGCTTTCTTT.

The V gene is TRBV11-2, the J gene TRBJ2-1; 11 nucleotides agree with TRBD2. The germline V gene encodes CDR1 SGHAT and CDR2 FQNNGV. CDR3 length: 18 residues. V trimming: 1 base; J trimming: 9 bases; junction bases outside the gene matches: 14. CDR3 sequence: CASSLGSGRARPPPEQFF. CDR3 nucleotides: TGTGCCAGCAGCTTAGGTAGCGGGAGGGCCCGACCCCCCCCTGAGCAGTTCTTC. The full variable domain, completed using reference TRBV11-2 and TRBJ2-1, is EAGVAQSPRYKIIEKRQSVAFWCNPISGHATLYWYQQILGQGPKLLIQFQNNGVVDDSQLPKDRFSAERLKGVDSTLKIQPAKLEDSAVYLCASSLGSGRARPPPEQFFGPGTRLTVL.

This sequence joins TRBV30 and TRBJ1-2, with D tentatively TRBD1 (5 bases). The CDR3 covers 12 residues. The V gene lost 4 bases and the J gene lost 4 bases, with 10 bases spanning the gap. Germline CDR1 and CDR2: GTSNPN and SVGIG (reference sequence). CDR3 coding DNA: TGTGCCTGGAAGGAGAGGGGCTATGGCTACACCTTC. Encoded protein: CAWKERGYGYTF.

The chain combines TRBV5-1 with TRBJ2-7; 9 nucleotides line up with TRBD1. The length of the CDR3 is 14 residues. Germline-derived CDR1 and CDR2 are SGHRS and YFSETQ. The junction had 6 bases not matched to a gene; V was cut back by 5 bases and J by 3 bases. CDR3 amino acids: CASSRQGGNYEQYF. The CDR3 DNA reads TGCGCCAGCAGTCGACAGGGGGGGAACTACGAGCAGTACTTC.

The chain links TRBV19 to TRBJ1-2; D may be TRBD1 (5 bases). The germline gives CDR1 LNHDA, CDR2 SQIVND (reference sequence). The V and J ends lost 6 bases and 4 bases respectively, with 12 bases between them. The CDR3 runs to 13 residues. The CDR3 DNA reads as TGTGCCAGTAGGGAACGGGGGACCTATGGCTACACCTTC. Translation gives CASRERGTYGYTF.

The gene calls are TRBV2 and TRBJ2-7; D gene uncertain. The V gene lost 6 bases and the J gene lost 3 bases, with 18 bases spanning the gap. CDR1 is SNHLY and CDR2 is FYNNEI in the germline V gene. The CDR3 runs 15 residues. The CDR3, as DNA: TGTGCCAGCAGACCTCCCCTTAGATATAACTACGAGCAGTACTTC. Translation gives CASRPPLRYNYEQYF.

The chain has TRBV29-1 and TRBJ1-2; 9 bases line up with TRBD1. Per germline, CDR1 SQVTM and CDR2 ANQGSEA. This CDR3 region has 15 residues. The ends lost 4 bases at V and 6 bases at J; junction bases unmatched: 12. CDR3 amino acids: CSVGDRARSGHGYTF. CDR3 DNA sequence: TGCAGCGTTGGGGACAGGGCGAGGTCTGGTCATGGCTACACCTTC.

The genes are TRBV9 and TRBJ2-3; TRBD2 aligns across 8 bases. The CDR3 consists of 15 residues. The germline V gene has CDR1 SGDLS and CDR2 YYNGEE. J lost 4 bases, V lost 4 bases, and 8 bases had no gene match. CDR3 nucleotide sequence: TGTGCCAGCAGCCTTAGCGGGGCCCTCTCAGATACGCAGTATTTT. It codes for CASSLSGALSDTQYF.

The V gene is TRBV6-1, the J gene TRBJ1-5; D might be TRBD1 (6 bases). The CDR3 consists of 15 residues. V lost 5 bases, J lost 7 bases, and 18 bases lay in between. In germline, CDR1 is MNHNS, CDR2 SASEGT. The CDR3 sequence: CASSPGGGAHQPQHF. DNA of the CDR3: TGTGCCAGCAGTCCGGGCGGGGGGGCCCACCAGCCCCAGCATTTT.

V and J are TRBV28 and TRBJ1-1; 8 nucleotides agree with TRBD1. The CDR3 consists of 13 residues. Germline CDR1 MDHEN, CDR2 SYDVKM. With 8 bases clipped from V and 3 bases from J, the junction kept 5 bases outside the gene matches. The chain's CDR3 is CASGTGLDTEAFF. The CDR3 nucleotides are TGTGCCAGCGGGACAGGACTTGACACTGAAGCTTTCTTT.

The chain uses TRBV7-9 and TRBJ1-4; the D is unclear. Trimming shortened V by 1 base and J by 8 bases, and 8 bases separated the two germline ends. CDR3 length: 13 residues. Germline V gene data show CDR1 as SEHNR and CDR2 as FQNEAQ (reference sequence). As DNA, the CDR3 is TGTGCCAGCAGCTTAGGTAGAGTCGAAAAACTGTTTTTT. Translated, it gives CASSLGRVEKLFF.

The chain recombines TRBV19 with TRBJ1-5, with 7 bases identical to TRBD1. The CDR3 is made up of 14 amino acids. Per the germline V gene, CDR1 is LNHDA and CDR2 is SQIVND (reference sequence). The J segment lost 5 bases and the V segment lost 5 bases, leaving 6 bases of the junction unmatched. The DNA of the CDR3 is TGTGCCAGTAGTCCCCAGGGGGGGCATCAGCCCCAGCATTTT. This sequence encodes CASSPQGGHQPQHF. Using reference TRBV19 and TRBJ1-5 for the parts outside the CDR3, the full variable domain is DGGITQSPKYLFRKEGQNVTLSCEQNLNHDAMYWYRQDPGQGLRLIYYSQIVNDFQKGDIAEGYSVSREKKESFPLTVTSAQKNPTAFYLCASSPQGGHQPQHFGDGTRLSIL.

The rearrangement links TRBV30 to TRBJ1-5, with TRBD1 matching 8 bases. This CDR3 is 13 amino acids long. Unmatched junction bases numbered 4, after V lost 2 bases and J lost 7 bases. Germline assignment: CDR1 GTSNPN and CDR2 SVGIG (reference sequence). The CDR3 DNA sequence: TGTGCCTGGAGTCACAGGGGGAACCAGCCCCAGCATTTT. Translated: CAWSHRGNQPQHF.

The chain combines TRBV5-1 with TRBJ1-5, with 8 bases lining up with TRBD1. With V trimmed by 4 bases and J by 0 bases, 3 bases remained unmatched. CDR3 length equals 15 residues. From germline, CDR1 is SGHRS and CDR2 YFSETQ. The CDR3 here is CASSMTGDSNQPQHF. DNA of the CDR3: TGCGCCAGCAGCATGACAGGGGATAGCAATCAGCCCCAGCATTTT.

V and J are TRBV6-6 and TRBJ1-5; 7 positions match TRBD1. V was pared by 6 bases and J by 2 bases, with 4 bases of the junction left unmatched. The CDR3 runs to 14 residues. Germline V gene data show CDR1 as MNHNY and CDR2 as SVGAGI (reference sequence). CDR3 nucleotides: TGTGCCAGCAGACTTGGGACAGGCAATCAGCCCCAGCATTTT. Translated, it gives CASRLGTGNQPQHF.

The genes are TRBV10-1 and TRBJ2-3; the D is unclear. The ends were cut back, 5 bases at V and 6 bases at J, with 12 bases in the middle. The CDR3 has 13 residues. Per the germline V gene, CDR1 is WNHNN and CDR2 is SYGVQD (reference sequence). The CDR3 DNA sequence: TGCGCCAGCAGTTATAAGGCCGGGGATACGCAGTATTTT. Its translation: CASSYKAGDTQYF.

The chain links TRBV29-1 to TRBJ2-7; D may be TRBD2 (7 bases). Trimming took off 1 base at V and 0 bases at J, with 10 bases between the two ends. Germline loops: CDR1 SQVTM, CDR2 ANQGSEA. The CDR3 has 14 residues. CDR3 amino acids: CSVEGGGGSYEQYF. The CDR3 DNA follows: TGCAGCGTTGAAGGGGGAGGGGGCTCCTACGAGCAGTACTTC.

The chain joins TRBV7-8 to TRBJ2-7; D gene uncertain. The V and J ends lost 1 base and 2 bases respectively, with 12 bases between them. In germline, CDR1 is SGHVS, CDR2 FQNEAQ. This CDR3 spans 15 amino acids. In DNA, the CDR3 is TGTGCCAGCAGCTTAGGCGTTTGGGCCGCCTACGAGCAGTACTTC. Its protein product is CASSLGVWAAYEQYF.

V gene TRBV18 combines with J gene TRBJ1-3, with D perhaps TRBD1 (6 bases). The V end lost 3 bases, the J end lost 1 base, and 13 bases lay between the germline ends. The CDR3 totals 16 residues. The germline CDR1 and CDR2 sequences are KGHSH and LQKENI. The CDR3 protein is CASSPASTGSGNTIYF. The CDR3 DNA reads TGTGCCAGCTCACCTGCTTCTACAGGGTCTGGAAACACCATATATTTT.

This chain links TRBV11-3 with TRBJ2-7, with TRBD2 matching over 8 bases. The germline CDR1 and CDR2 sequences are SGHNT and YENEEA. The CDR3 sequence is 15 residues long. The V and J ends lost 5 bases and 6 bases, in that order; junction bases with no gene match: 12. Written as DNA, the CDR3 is TGTGCCAGCAGCCGGTTGGCGGGAGGTCGCTCCGAGCAGTACTTC. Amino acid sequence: CASSRLAGGRSEQYF.

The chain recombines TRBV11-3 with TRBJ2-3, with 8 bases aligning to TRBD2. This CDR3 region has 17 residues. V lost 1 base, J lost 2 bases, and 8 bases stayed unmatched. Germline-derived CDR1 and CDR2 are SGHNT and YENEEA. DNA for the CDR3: TGTGCCAGCAGCTTAGTTCCAGCGGGGGAACACACAGATACGCAGTATTTT. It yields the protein CASSLVPAGEHTDTQYF.

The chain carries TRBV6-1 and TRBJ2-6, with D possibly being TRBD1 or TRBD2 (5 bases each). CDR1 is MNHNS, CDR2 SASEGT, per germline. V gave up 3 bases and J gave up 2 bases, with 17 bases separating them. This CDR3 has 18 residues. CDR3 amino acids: CASSDLGTPLTGANVLTF. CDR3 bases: TGTGCCAGCAGTGATCTTGGGACCCCACTCACTGGGGCCAACGTCCTGACTTTC.

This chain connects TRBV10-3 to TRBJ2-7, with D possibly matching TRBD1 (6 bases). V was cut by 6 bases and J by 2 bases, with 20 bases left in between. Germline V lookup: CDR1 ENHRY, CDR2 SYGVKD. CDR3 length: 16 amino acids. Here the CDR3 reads CAISKQGLKATYEQYF. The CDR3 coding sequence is TGTGCCATCAGCAAACAGGGCCTAAAAGCAACCTACGAGCAGTACTTC.

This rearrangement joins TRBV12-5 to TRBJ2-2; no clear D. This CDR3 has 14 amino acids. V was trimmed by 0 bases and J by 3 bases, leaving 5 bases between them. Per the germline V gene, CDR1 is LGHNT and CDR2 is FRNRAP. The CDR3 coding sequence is TGTGCTAGTGGTTTGGTACCCGACACCGGGGAGCTGTTTTTT. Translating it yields CASGLVPDTGELFF.

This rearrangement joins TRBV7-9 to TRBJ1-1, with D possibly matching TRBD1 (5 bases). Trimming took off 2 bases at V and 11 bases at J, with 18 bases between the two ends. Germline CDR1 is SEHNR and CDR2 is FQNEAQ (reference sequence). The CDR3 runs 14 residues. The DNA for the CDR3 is TGTGCCAGCAGCTTACAGGGTGGGGCGGAAGGGGCTTTCTTT. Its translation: CASSLQGGAEGAFF.

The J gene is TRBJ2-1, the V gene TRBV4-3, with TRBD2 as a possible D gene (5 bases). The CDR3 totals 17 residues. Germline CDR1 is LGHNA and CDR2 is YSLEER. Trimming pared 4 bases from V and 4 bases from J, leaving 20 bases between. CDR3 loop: CASSRGFGGSNYNEQFF. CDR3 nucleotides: TGCGCCAGCAGCCGAGGTTTTGGAGGCTCGAATTACAATGAGCAGTTCTTC.

The CDR3 coding sequence is TGTGCCAGCAGTGACAGGGCCAATCAGCCCCAGCATTTT. It encodes CASSDRANQPQHF. The chain uses TRBV7-6 and TRBJ1-5, with 7 bases identical to TRBD1. The CDR3 sequence is 13 residues long. Germline CDR1 and CDR2: SGHVS and FNYEAQ. V shed 6 bases, J shed 3 bases, and the junction held 2 bases outside the gene matches.

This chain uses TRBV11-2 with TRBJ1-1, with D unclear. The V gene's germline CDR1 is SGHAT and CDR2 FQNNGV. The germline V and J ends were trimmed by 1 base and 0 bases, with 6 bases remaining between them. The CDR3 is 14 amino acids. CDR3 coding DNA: TGTGCCAGCAGCTTAGGGCCCTTGAACACTGAAGCTTTCTTT. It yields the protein CASSLGPLNTEAFF.

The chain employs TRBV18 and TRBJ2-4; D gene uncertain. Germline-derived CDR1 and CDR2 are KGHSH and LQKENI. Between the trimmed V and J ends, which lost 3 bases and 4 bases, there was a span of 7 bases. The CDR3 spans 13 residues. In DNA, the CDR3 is TGTGCCAGCTCACCGGACCAAAAAAACATTCAGTACTTC. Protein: CASSPDQKNIQYF.